The clone carrying this TCR beta chain was seen a few times. The data stem from a study of control samples from healthy donors and cancer patients. Sequencing used immunoSEQ multiplex PCR; TCRdb keeps in-frame clones, though not all of them. Here the sample spans 150,000 or so clones, over 90% being singletons. This TCR came from a man aged 60 to 75 with colorectal cancer. The sequencing sample was made of PBMCs.

CDR3 residues: CASSMIGTEAFF. CDR3 nucleotide sequence: TGTGCCAGTAGTATGATAGGCACTGAAGCTTTCTTT. The J gene is TRBJ1-1, the V gene TRBV19, with D unresolved. Looked up from germline, CDR1 is LNHDA and CDR2 is SQIVND (reference sequence). CDR3 length equals 12 residues. Trimming removed 3 bases at V and 4 bases at J, with 6 bases between.